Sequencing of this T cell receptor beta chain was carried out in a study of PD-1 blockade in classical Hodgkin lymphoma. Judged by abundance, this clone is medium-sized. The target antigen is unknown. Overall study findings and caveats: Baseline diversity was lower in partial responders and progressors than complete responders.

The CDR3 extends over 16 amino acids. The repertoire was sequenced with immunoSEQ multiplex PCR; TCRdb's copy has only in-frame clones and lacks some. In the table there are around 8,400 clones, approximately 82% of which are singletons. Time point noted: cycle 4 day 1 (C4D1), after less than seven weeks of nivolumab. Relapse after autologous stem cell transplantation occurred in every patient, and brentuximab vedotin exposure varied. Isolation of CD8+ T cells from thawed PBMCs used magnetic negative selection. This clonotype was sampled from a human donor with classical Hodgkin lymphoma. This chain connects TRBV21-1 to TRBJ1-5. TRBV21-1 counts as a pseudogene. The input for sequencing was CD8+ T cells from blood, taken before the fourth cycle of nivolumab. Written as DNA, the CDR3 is TGTGCCAGCAGCAAAGGGGGGGGGATGCGCAATCAGCCCCAGCATTTT. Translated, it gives CASSKGGGMRNQPQHF.